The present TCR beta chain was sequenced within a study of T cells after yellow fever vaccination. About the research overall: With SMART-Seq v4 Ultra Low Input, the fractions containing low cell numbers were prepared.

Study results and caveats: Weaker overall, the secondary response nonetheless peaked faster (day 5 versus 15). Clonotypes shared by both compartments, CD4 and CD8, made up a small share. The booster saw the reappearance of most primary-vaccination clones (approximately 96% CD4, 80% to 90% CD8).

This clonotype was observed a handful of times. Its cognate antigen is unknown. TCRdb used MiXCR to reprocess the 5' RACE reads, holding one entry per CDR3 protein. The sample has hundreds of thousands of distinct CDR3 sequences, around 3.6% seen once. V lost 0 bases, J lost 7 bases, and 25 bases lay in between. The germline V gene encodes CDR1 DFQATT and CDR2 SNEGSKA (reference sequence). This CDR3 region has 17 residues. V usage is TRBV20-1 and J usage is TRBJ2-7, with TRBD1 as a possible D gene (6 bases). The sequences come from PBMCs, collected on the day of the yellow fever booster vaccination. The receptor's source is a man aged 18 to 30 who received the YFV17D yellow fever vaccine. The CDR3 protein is CSARDLVADSASWEQYF. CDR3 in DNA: TGCAGTGCTAGAGATTTAGTTGCGGACAGTGCCTCATGGGAGCAGTACTTC.